This TCR beta chain was sequenced for a study of Graves' ophthalmopathy and Graves' hyperthyroidism. Study summary: Researchers obtained peripheral blood at initial diagnosis, before any treatment had begun. Study-level results: Ophthalmopathy and stable hyperthyroidism were discriminated by a 13-signature model, with over 85% sensitivity and about 76% specificity.

This clonotype was found many times. What it recognizes is unknown. The authors isolated PBMCs from around 10 ml of fresh peripheral blood. Amplification of TCR beta CDR3 regions used RNA transcripts. First-round RT-PCR employed HTBI primers, with a second-round multiplex PCR after it. TCRdb fed the multiplex PCR reads into MiXCR, producing one record per CDR3 protein. The profile covers some 350,000 distinct CDR3 sequences, with roughly 15% appearing a single time and roughly 2.6% taken by the ten largest. The ends lost 6 bases at V and 4 bases at J; junction bases unmatched: 11. The CDR3 length is 16 residues.

This clonotype was sampled from an adult woman with stable Graves' hyperthyroidism. Sequencing was carried out using peripheral blood. V and J are TRBV12-3 or TRBV12-4 and TRBJ2-5; TRBD1 matches 10 bases. The CDR3 protein is CASSPRGQGGGETQYF. CDR3 DNA sequence: TGTGCCAGCAGCCCCCGTGGACAGGGGGGAGGAGAGACCCAGTACTTC.